The next 5 T cell receptor beta chains were all read from a single sample in a study of T cell repertoires in cytomegalovirus infection (dated by TCRdb to the late 2010s). Sample treatment or condition, as interpreted from the label and publication: in vitro stimulation with specific CMV peptide epitopes to enrich CMV-specific T cells. The sample was run on an Illumina HiSeq 1500. The public reads were quality trimmed at Q25 with fastp and then assembled into clones with MiXCR by TCRdb, keeping productive beta chains. A single entry per CDR3 protein holds the most common genes and DNA from its merged rows. The sample data list around 310,000 distinct CDR3 sequences, and about 29% of these were observed just once. The ten largest make up 15% to 20% of the sample. No antigen has been identified for these receptors. Sample: cultured PBMCs, taken from culture after CMV antigen stimulation. These receptors were collected from a human donor in good health (CMV status not recorded). Some clones in this sample may be carry-over from other donors' samples.

The chain is built from TRBV20-1 and TRBJ2-3; 10 bases align to TRBD2. The germline V gene encodes CDR1 DFQATT and CDR2 SNEGSKA (reference sequence). The CDR3 covers 16 residues. Trimming cost V 0 bases and J 4 bases; bases outside gene matches: 7. CDR3 region: CSARDRSGGASDTQYF. Written as DNA, the CDR3 is TGCAGTGCTAGAGATAGGAGCGGGGGGGCGTCAGATACGCAGTATTTT.

Only a few counts were recorded for this clonotype. The chain has TRBV11-2 and TRBJ2-1, with D hard to call. Germline CDR1 is SGHAT and CDR2 is FQNNGV. The CDR3 loop spans 13 amino acids. The V and J ends lost 0 bases and 9 bases respectively, with 9 bases between them. The CDR3 coding sequence is TGTGCCAGCAGCTTAGATGGCCCCGGTGAGCAGTTCTTC. Translating gives CASSLDGPGEQFF.

Concerning this clonotype: Since a much larger clone is just one base distant, this may be a read error. The rearrangement joins TRBV5-1 to TRBJ1-2; tentative D call: TRBD1 (6 bases). From germline, CDR1 is SGHRS and CDR2 YFSETQ. Trimming removed 6 bases at V and 1 base at J, with 10 bases between. The CDR3 sequence is 13 residues long. Here the CDR3 DNA reads TGCGCCAGCAACGAGGACAGTAACTATGGCTACACCTTC. Its translation is CASNEDSNYGYTF.

The chain links TRBV7-2 to TRBJ2-3, with D unresolved. CDR1 is SGHTA, CDR2 FQGNSA, per germline. Trimming cost V 3 bases and J 0 bases, with 7 bases left between them. The CDR3 spans 14 residues. This CDR3 is CASSFASSTDTQYF. In nucleotides, the CDR3 is TGTGCCAGCAGCTTCGCCTCTAGCACAGATACGCAGTATTTT.

CDR3 nucleotide sequence: TGTGCCAGCAGCCCGAAAGGGCGGGGGGGCGGGGATACGCAGTATTTT. This encodes CASSPKGRGGGDTQYF. This chain uses TRBV4-2 with TRBJ2-3, with 9 bases fitting TRBD2. V lost 4 bases and J lost 6; bases outside the gene matches: 11. Germline V gene data show CDR1 as LGHNA and CDR2 as YNFKEQ. This CDR3 has 16 amino acids.